This T cell receptor beta chain comes out of a study of T cell changes during pregnancy in multiple sclerosis. This CDR3 contains 14 residues. Between the trimmed V and J ends, which lost 4 bases and 3 bases, there was a span of 12 bases. Germline CDR1 reads SGHDN; CDR2 reads FVKESK. Sequencing used immunoSEQ multiplex PCR; TCRdb keeps in-frame clones, though not all of them. The data contain about 45,000 clones, around 93% of them singletons. The source is a female donor with multiple sclerosis, enrolled in a pregnancy study. V gene TRBV14 combines with J gene TRBJ1-1; D not certain. Sample: CD8+ T cells from peripheral blood mononuclear cells, taken in the second trimester of pregnancy. In nucleotides, the CDR3 is TGTGCCAGCAGCCCGGGATTCGGGGACACTGAAGCTTTCTTT. Its protein product is CASSPGFGDTEAFF. Filled out from reference TRBV14 and TRBJ1-1, the complete variable domain reads EAGVTQFPSHSVIEKGQTVTLRCDPISGHDNLYWYRRVMGKEIKFLLHFVKESKQDESGMPNNRFLAERTGGTYSTLKVQPAELEDSGVYFCASSPGFGDTEAFFGQGTRLTVV.